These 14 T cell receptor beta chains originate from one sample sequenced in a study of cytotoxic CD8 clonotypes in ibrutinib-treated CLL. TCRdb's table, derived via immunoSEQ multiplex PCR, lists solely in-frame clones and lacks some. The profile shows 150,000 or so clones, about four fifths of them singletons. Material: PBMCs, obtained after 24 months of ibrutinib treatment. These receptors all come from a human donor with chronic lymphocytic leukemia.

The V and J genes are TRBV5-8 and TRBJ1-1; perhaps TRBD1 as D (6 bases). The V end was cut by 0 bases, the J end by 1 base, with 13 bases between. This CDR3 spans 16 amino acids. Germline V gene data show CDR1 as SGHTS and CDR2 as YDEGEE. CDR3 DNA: TGTGCCAGCAGCTTGGTTCCCAGGGGTCGGAACACTGAAGCTTTCTTT. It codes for CASSLVPRGRNTEAFF.

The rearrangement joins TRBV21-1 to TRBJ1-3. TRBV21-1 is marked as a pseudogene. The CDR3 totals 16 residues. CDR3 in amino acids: CASSTEREVSGNTIYF. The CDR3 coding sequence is TGTGCCAGCAGCACGGAGAGGGAGGTATCTGGAAACACCATATATTTT.

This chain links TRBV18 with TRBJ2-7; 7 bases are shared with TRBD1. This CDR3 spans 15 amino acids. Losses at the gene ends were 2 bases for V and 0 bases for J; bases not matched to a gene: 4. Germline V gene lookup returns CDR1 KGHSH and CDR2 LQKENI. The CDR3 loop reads CASSPEQGSSYEQYF. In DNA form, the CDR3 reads TGTGCCAGCTCACCAGAACAGGGGTCCTCCTACGAGCAGTACTTC. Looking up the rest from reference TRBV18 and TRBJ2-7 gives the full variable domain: NAGVMQNPRHLVRRRGQEARLRCSPMKGHSHVYWYRQLPEEGLKFMVYLQKENIIDESGMPKERFSAEFPKEGPSILRIQQVVRGDSAAYFCASSPEQGSSYEQYFGPGTRLTVT.

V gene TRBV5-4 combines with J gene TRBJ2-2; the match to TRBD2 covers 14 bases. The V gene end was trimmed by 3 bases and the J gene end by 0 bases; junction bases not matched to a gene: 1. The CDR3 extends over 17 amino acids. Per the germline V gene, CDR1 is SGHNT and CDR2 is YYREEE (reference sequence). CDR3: CASSSGLAGANTGELFF. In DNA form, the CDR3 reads TGTGCCAGCAGCTCGGGACTAGCGGGAGCGAACACCGGGGAGCTGTTTTTT.

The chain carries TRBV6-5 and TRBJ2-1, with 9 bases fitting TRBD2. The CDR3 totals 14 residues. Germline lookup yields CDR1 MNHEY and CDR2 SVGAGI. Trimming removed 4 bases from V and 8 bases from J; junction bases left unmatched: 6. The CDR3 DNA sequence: TGTGCCAGCAGTTGGCGGGGGGGCTCGGATGAGCAGTTCTTC. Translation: CASSWRGGSDEQFF.

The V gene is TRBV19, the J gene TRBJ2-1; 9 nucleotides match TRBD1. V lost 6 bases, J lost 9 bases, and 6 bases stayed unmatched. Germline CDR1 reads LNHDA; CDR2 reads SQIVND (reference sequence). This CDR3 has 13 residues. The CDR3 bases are TGTGCCAGTAGGGGACAGGGTAAAAGTGAGCAGTTCTTC. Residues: CASRGQGKSEQFF. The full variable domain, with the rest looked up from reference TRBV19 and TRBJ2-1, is DGGITQSPKYLFRKEGQNVTLSCEQNLNHDAMYWYRQDPGQGLRLIYYSQIVNDFQKGDIAEGYSVSREKKESFPLTVTSAQKNPTAFYLCASRGQGKSEQFFGPGTRLTVL.

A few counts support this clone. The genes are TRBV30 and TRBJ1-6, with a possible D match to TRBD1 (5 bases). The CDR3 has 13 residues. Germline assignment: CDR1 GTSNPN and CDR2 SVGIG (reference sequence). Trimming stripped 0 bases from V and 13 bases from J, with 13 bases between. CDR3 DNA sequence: TGTGCCTGGAGTGTGGCAGGGAGGAGGCCCCTCCACTTT. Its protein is CAWSVAGRRPLHF.

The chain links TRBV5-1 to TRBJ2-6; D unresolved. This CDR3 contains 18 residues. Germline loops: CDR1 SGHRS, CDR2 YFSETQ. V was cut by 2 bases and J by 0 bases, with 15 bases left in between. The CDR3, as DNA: TGCGCCAGCAGCTTTTCTTGGGGTATTAGCTCTGGGGCCAACGTCCTGACTTTC. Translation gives CASSFSWGISSGANVLTF. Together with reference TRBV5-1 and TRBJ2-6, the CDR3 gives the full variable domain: KAGVTQTPRYLIKTRGQQVTLSCSPISGHRSVSWYQQTPGQGLQFLFEYFSETQRNKGNFPGRFSGRQFSNSRSEMNVSTLELGDSALYLCASSFSWGISSGANVLTFGAGSRLTVL.

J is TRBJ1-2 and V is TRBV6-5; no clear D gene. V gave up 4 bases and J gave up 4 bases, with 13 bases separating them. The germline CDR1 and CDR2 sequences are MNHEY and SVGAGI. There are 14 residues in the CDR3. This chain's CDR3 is CASSSETGIYGYTF. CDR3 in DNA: TGTGCCAGCAGTTCGGAGACGGGGATCTATGGCTACACCTTC.

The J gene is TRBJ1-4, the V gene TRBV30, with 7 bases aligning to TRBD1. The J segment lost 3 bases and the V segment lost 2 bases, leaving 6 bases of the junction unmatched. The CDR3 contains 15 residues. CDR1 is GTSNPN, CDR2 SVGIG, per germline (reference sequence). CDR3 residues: CAWSPNRGPNEKLFF. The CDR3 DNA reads TGTGCCTGGAGTCCTAACAGGGGACCTAATGAAAAACTGTTTTTT.

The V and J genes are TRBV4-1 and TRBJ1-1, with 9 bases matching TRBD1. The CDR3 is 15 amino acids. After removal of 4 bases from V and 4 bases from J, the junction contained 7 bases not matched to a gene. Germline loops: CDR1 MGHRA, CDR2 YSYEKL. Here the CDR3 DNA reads TGCGCCAGCAGCCTAGGGACAGGGAAGGGCACTGAAGCTTTCTTT. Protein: CASSLGTGKGTEAFF.

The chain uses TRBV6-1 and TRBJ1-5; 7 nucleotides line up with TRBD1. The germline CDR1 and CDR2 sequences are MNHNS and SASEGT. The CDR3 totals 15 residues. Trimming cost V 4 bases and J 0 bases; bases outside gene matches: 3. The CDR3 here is CASSVGTDSNQPQHF. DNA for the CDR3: TGTGCCAGCAGTGTCGGGACAGATAGCAATCAGCCCCAGCATTTT.

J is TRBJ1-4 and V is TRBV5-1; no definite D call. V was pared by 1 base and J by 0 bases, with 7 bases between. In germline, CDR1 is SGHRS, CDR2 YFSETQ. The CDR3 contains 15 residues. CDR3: CASSLSIATNEKLFF. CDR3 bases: TGCGCCAGCAGCTTGAGCATAGCAACTAATGAAAAACTGTTTTTT.

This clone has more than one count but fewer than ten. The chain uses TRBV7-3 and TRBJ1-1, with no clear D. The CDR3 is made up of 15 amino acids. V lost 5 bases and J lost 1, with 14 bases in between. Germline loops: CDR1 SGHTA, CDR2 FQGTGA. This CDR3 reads CASSPKIGRNTEAFF. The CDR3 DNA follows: TGTGCCAGCAGCCCCAAAATCGGCAGGAACACTGAAGCTTTCTTT.